The 31 T cell receptor beta chains below come from one sample, sequenced in a study of T cell clones after liver transplantation. TCRdb keeps only in-frame clones here, not all; method: immunoSEQ multiplex PCR. The sample lists some 110,000 clones, 90% occurring once. The source material was CD4+ T cells from blood, sampled 12 months after liver transplant. The receptors were sampled from a human patient who received a liver transplant. Certain T cells may be donor cells from the graft.

The chain links TRBV19 to TRBJ2-1; TRBD1 aligns across 8 bases. The germline CDR1 and CDR2 sequences are LNHDA and SQIVND (reference sequence). V shed 6 bases, J shed 4 bases, and the junction held 2 bases outside the gene matches. This CDR3 has 13 amino acids. The CDR3 here is CASRTGEYNEQFF. The CDR3 DNA reads as TGTGCCAGTAGGACAGGGGAATACAATGAGCAGTTCTTC.

The chain is built from TRBV28 and TRBJ2-1; no firm D call. The V gene lost 2 bases and the J gene lost 4 bases, with 9 bases spanning the gap. This CDR3 has 14 amino acids. Looked up from germline, CDR1 is MDHEN and CDR2 is SYDVKM. The CDR3 spells CASSLIGLYNEQFF. CDR3 sequence (DNA): TGTGCCAGCAGTTTAATTGGCTTATACAATGAGCAGTTCTTC.

The rearrangement links TRBV7-7 to TRBJ2-7; TRBD2 agrees at 13 bases. Germline values: CDR1 SSHAT, CDR2 FNYEAQ (reference sequence). This CDR3 has 17 residues. Losses at the gene ends were 5 bases for V and 3 bases for J; bases not matched to a gene: 10. The CDR3 nucleotides are TGTGCCAGCAGCCCACGGACTAGCGGGGGAAAGGACTACGAGCAGTACTTC. This translates into CASSPRTSGGKDYEQYF.

This clone has a single count. The J gene is TRBJ2-3, the V gene TRBV9; D tentatively fits TRBD1 or TRBD2 (6 bases each). CDR3 size: 15 residues. Germline assignment: CDR1 SGDLS and CDR2 YYNGEE. Trimming pared 0 bases from V and 0 bases from J, leaving 8 bases between. The CDR3 loop reads CASSVGGASTDTQYF. Written as DNA, the CDR3 is TGTGCCAGCAGCGTAGGGGGGGCTAGCACAGATACGCAGTATTTT.

The J gene is TRBJ2-1, the V gene TRBV4-3, with D hard to call. Germline-derived CDR1 and CDR2 are LGHNA and YSLEER. Trimming stripped 2 bases from V and 8 bases from J, with 10 bases between. The CDR3 has 13 amino acids. This CDR3 is CASSQQIGDEQFF. In DNA, the CDR3 is TGCGCCAGCAGCCAACAGATTGGCGATGAGCAGTTCTTC.

A single count supports this clone. CDR3 sequence: CSVEGVLAGVNEQFF. The CDR3 DNA sequence: TGCAGCGTTGAAGGAGTCCTAGCGGGAGTTAATGAGCAGTTCTTC. V and J are TRBV29-1 and TRBJ2-1, with 10 bases fitting TRBD2. V was clipped by 1 base and J by 7 bases; unmatched bases: 7. The CDR3 is made up of 15 amino acids. Germline V gene data show CDR1 as SQVTM and CDR2 as ANQGSEA.

The gene calls are TRBV4-3 and TRBJ2-3; TRBD2 matches at 9 bases. The CDR3 spans 15 residues. CDR1 and CDR2 (germline): LGHNA, YSLEER. Trimming removed 0 bases from V and 4 bases from J; junction bases left unmatched: 2. The DNA of the CDR3 is TGCGCCAGCAGCCAAGATCGCGGGAGGGCAGATACGCAGTATTTT. This codes for CASSQDRGRADTQYF.

This rearrangement joins TRBV7-9 to TRBJ2-3; a weak D match, TRBD2 (5 bases). V dropped 11 bases and J dropped 2 bases, with 8 bases sitting between them. From germline, CDR1 is SEHNR and CDR2 FQNEAQ (reference sequence). The CDR3 extends over 11 amino acids. CDR3 sequence (DNA): TGTGCCGGTAGCGTCACAGATACGCAGTATTTT. It is translated as CAGSVTDTQYF.

The chain has TRBV15 and TRBJ1-1; D remains ambiguous. Per germline, CDR1 LNHNV and CDR2 YYDKDF (reference sequence). CDR3 length equals 13 residues. Trimming took off 3 bases at V and 1 base at J, with 6 bases between the two ends. CDR3 coding DNA: TGTGCCACCAGCAGGAGCAGGAACACTGAAGCTTTCTTT. Translating it yields CATSRSRNTEAFF.

This rearrangement joins TRBV20-1 to TRBJ2-5, with no clear D. Trimming pared 5 bases from V and 2 bases from J, leaving 6 bases between. From germline, CDR1 is DFQATT and CDR2 SNEGSKA (reference sequence). The CDR3 has 11 residues. CDR3 sequence reads: CSASSQETQYF. CDR3 bases: TGCAGTGCTTCCTCTCAAGAGACCCAGTACTTC.

On this clone itself: The CDR3 does not close with the conserved phenylalanine or tryptophan, likely indicating a read error. J is TRBJ1-2 and V is TRBV2; D is uncertain. Trimming pared 6 bases from V and 2 bases from J, leaving 13 bases between. Germline CDR1 reads SNHLY; CDR2 reads FYNNEI. This CDR3 has 14 residues. The CDR3 loop reads CASSPDFTNYGYTL. CDR3 DNA: TGTGCCAGCAGCCCCGACTTTACCAACTATGGCTACACCCTC.

The V gene is TRBV7-2, the J gene TRBJ2-7; TRBD2 matches 7 bases. This CDR3 contains 17 residues. Germline trimming cut 1 base from V and 3 bases from J; bases unmatched to any gene: 12. In germline, CDR1 is SGHTA, CDR2 FQGNSA. As DNA, the CDR3 is TGTGCCAGCAGCTTAGTTCTGACTAGCTGGGGATACTACGAGCAGTACTTC. The encoded protein is CASSLVLTSWGYYEQYF.

CDR3 residues: CASSEVNPRQTQYF. CDR3 bases: TGTGCCAGCAGTGAAGTCAATCCTCGGCAGACCCAGTACTTC. The chain recombines TRBV2 with TRBJ2-5; no clear D. Trimming left V 1 base short and J 6 bases short, with 12 bases between. Germline lookup yields CDR1 SNHLY and CDR2 FYNNEI. The CDR3 extends over 14 amino acids.

The CDR3 loop is CASSPQTGGADTEAFF. The CDR3 DNA reads as TGTGCCAGCTCGCCTCAAACAGGGGGCGCGGACACTGAAGCTTTCTTT. This chain links TRBV18 with TRBJ1-1, with 9 bases identical to TRBD1. The germline V gene has CDR1 KGHSH and CDR2 LQKENI. Trimming cost V 6 bases and J 3 bases; bases outside gene matches: 11. The CDR3 spans 16 residues.

The chain recombines TRBV9 with TRBJ2-5; D possibly corresponds to TRBD1 (6 bases). Germline assignment: CDR1 SGDLS and CDR2 YYNGEE. The CDR3 consists of 16 residues. The germline V and J ends were trimmed by 0 bases and 3 bases, with 15 bases remaining between them. The DNA of the CDR3 is TGTGCCAGCAGCGTAGGAACTAGGGCAGGGGAAGAGACCCAGTACTTC. It translates to CASSVGTRAGEETQYF.

The chain uses TRBV9 and TRBJ2-1, with TRBD2 matching over 7 bases. Germline values: CDR1 SGDLS, CDR2 YYNGEE. The CDR3 sequence is 16 residues long. Losses at the gene ends were 4 bases for V and 7 bases for J; bases not matched to a gene: 14. CDR3 in DNA: TGTGCCAGCAGCCCATCGGGAGGACTAGGAGGGAATGAGCAGTTCTTC. Protein sequence: CASSPSGGLGGNEQFF.

Only one count was recorded for this clone. J is TRBJ2-5 and V is TRBV9; D gene uncertain. This CDR3 is built from 15 residues. V dropped 0 bases and J dropped 3 bases, with 12 bases sitting between them. The germline V gene encodes CDR1 SGDLS and CDR2 YYNGEE. CDR3 sequence reads: CASSVGGRSEETQYF. The CDR3 bases are TGTGCCAGCAGCGTAGGTGGGCGGTCCGAAGAGACCCAGTACTTC.

The V gene is TRBV19, the J gene TRBJ1-2, with TRBD1 matching over 9 bases. CDR1 is LNHDA and CDR2 is SQIVND in the germline V gene (reference sequence). The CDR3 is 13 residues long. Unmatched junction bases numbered 11, after V lost 10 bases and J lost 8 bases. The CDR3 DNA reads TGTGCCACTAGGGACAGGGTTTTTGGGGGCTACACCTTC. Translating it yields CATRDRVFGGYTF.

The rearrangement links TRBV5-1 to TRBJ2-7; no clear D gene. This CDR3 has 14 amino acids. The V gene's germline CDR1 is SGHRS and CDR2 YFSETQ. The V end lost 4 bases, the J end lost 6 bases, and 17 bases lay between the germline ends. The CDR3 region has the DNA TGCGCCAGCAGCGGCGGAAGACCTCAGTTCGAGCAGTACTTC. The encoded protein is CASSGGRPQFEQYF. The full variable domain, in which reference TRBV5-1 and TRBJ2-7 provide the parts outside the CDR3, is KAGVTQTPRYLIKTRGQQVTLSCSPISGHRSVSWYQQTPGQGLQFLFEYFSETQRNKGNFPGRFSGRQFSNSRSEMNVSTLELGDSALYLCASSGGRPQFEQYFGPGTRLTVT.

This sequence joins TRBV5-8 and TRBJ1-5; the match to TRBD1 covers 7 bases. The ends lost 4 bases at V and 1 base at J; junction bases unmatched: 8. The CDR3 contains 16 residues. Germline V gene sequence: CDR1 SGHTS, CDR2 YDEGEE. The CDR3 protein is CASSESSRGSNQPQHF. CDR3 in DNA: TGTGCCAGCAGCGAGAGTTCCAGGGGGAGCAATCAGCCCCAGCATTTT.

The chain uses TRBV28 and TRBJ1-4; 7 bases are shared with TRBD1. The V gene's germline CDR1 is MDHEN and CDR2 SYDVKM. The V gene end was trimmed by 8 bases and the J gene end by 3 bases; junction bases not matched to a gene: 9. The CDR3 is 15 amino acids. The CDR3 loop is CASVPGGRPNEKLFF. The CDR3 DNA reads as TGTGCCAGCGTACCAGGGGGGCGGCCTAATGAAAAACTGTTTTTT.

This clone was seen just once. The J gene is TRBJ2-2, the V gene TRBV9; possibly TRBD2 for D (6 bases). Trimming left V 7 bases short and J 3 bases short, with 16 bases between. In germline, CDR1 is SGDLS, CDR2 YYNGEE. The CDR3 has 15 residues. Here the CDR3 DNA reads TGTGCCAGCGGAACTAGCCTTGGAGACACCGGGGAGCTGTTTTTT. Protein product: CASGTSLGDTGELFF.

The chain has TRBV5-1 and TRBJ2-5; 8 nucleotides line up with TRBD1. The CDR3 is 14 residues long. The trim removed 4 bases at V and 5 bases at J, leaving 7 bases unmatched. Germline CDR1 SGHRS, CDR2 YFSETQ. CDR3: CASSGQGAGETQYF. In DNA form, the CDR3 reads TGCGCCAGCAGCGGACAGGGCGCGGGGGAGACCCAGTACTTC.

CDR3 in DNA: TGTGCCAGCAGTCCTCAGGGTATGGACACTGAAGCTTTCTTT. The encoded protein is CASSPQGMDTEAFF. The rearrangement links TRBV25-1 to TRBJ1-1; D possibly corresponds to TRBD1 (5 bases). This CDR3 contains 14 residues. Germline V gives CDR1 MGHDK, CDR2 SYGVNS. V lost 5 bases, J lost 3 bases, and 13 bases lay in between. Variable domain in full (rest from reference TRBV25-1 and TRBJ1-1): EADIYQTPRYLVIGTGKKITLECSQTMGHDKMYWYQQDPGMELHLIHYSYGVNSTEKGDLSSESTVSRIRTEHFPLTLESARPSHTSQYLCASSPQGMDTEAFFGQGTRLTVV.

This clone was seen once. The gene calls are TRBV10-1 and TRBJ1-2; no definite D call. Germline-derived CDR1 and CDR2 are WNHNN and SYGVQD (reference sequence). Trimming cost V 2 bases and J 4 bases, with 8 bases left between them. The CDR3 has 13 residues. CDR3: CASSENFGYGYTF. Here the CDR3 DNA reads TGCGCCAGCAGTGAGAACTTTGGCTATGGCTACACCTTC.

The chain joins TRBV7-2 to TRBJ2-7, with TRBD2 matching 15 bases. CDR3 size: 15 residues. Germline V CDR1 and CDR2: SGHTA, FQGNSA. With 4 bases clipped from V and 5 bases from J, the junction kept 3 bases outside the gene matches. The CDR3 sequence is CASSWGLAGGNEQYF. The CDR3 DNA sequence: TGTGCCAGCAGCTGGGGACTAGCGGGAGGTAACGAGCAGTACTTC.

With regard to this clone: A junction end diverges from the germline sequence, so it may reflect a read error. J is TRBJ2-2 and V is TRBV7-7; 9 bases are a match to TRBD2. The CDR3 runs to 16 residues. The germline gives CDR1 SSHAT, CDR2 FNYEAQ (reference sequence). The CDR3 bases are TGTGCTAGCAGCTCTATAGCGGGAGCAAGCGCCGGGGAGCTGTTTTTT. Its translation: CASSSIAGASAGELFF.

The chain has TRBV7-2 and TRBJ2-7; D gene uncertain. The germline V gene encodes CDR1 SGHTA and CDR2 FQGNSA. Trimming cost V 5 bases and J 3 bases, with 11 bases left between them. The CDR3 has 13 amino acids. As DNA, the CDR3 is TGTGCCAGCAGCCCCGGACGAAGCTACGAGCAGTACTTC. This encodes CASSPGRSYEQYF.

The chain has TRBV5-8 and TRBJ2-6, with no clear D. V was cut by 4 bases and J by 0 bases, with 11 bases left in between. Germline assignment: CDR1 SGHTS and CDR2 YDEGEE. The CDR3 runs to 16 residues. CDR3 in amino acids: CASSLALTSGANVLTF. The CDR3 DNA follows: TGTGCCAGCAGCCTGGCGTTAACCTCTGGGGCCAACGTCCTGACTTTC.

This clone came up a few times. The V gene is TRBV7-2, the J gene TRBJ1-5; D unclear. Trimming removed 3 bases at V and 5 bases at J, with 14 bases between. This CDR3 has 15 amino acids. The germline CDR1 and CDR2 sequences are SGHTA and FQGNSA. This chain's CDR3 is CASSFHGSLDQPQHF. The CDR3 region has the DNA TGTGCCAGCAGCTTTCATGGCTCGCTCGATCAGCCCCAGCATTTT. The full variable domain, completed using reference TRBV7-2 and TRBJ1-5, is GAGVSQSPSNKVTEKGKDVELRCDPISGHTALYWYRQSLGQGLEFLIYFQGNSAPDKSGLPSDRFSAERTGGSVSTLTIQRTQQEDSAVYLCASSFHGSLDQPQHFGDGTRLSIL.

The chain employs TRBV6-6 and TRBJ2-6; D gene ambiguous. Germline V gene sequence: CDR1 MNHNY, CDR2 SVGAGI (reference sequence). Trimming took off 0 bases at V and 3 bases at J, with 0 bases between the two ends. CDR3 length equals 13 residues. CDR3 sequence: CASSYSGANVLTF. Written as DNA, the CDR3 is TGTGCCAGCAGTTACTCTGGGGCCAACGTCCTGACTTTC.